These T cell receptor beta chains were read from a single sample in a study of control samples from healthy donors and cancer patients. Sequenced by immunoSEQ multiplex PCR; TCRdb stores in-frame clones only, minus some. The table records 90,000 to 120,000 clones, approximately 80% of them present only once. The material sequenced was blood. The receptors derive from a young man in good health. The CDR3 runs from the conserved cysteine through the conserved F or W. Fields, in order: clone size, D gene, J gene, V gene, CDR3 protein, CDR3 DNA. D genes are given only for firm matches. Only part of the rows carry a size: once, few, many, or a class if the clone is expanded.

-,TRBD2,TRBJ2-1,TRBV10-2,CASSERAGGLYNEQFF,TGCGCCAGCAGTGAGAGAGCGGGGGGATTATACAATGAGCAGTTCTTC
-,TRBD1,TRBJ2-7,TRBV6-2/TRBV6-3,CASSYLGQEIYEQYF,TGTGCCAGCAGTTACCTGGGACAGGAGATCTACGAGCAGTACTTC
-,-,TRBJ2-5,TRBV6-1,CASSSYRVETQYF,TGTGCCAGCAGTTCTTACAGGGTTGAGACCCAGTACTTC
once,-,TRBJ2-1,TRBV5-8,CASSLPWPYNEQFF,TGTGCCAGCAGCTTGCCGTGGCCCTACAATGAGCAGTTCTTC
-,TRBD1,TRBJ1-2,TRBV24-1,CAPSTPGTDYGYTF,TGTGCCCCATCTACTCCCGGGACAGACTATGGCTACACCTTC
-,TRBD2,TRBJ2-7,TRBV6-1,CASSEGLARSYEQYF,TGTGCCAGCAGTGAGGGACTAGCGAGATCGTACGAGCAGTACTTC
-,-,TRBJ2-3,TRBV7-2,CASSYSGTPDTQYF,TGTGCCAGCAGCTACTCGGGGACGCCCGATACGCAGTATTTT
once,-,TRBJ1-2,TRBV4-1,CASSQQWGGYGYTF,TGCGCCAGCAGCCAACAATGGGGGGGGTACGGCTACACCTTC
-,-,TRBJ1-5,TRBV5-4,CASSLAGSNQPQHF,TGTGCCAGCAGCTTGGCGGGGAGCAATCAGCCCCAGCATTTT
-,TRBD1,TRBJ2-7,TRBV10-3,CAISDRDRGYEQYF,TGTGCCATCAGTGATCGGGACAGGGGCTACGAGCAGTACTTC
-,TRBD1,TRBJ1-2,TRBV6-5,CATTQGTYGYTF,TGTGCCACCACACAGGGGACCTATGGCTACACCTTC
many,-,TRBJ1-1,TRBV29-1,CSVEDPPRPAFF,TGCAGCGTTGAAGATCCCCCTAGGCCAGCTTTCTTT
-,-,TRBJ2-5,TRBV13,CASSSVETQYF,TGTGCCAGCAGCTCAGTAGAGACCCAGTACTTC
-,TRBD1,TRBJ2-6,TRBV5-1,CASSAGGTGANVLTF,TGCGCCAGCAGTGCAGGGGGCACTGGGGCCAACGTCCTGACTTTC
-,-,TRBJ1-1,TRBV5-1,CASSLSANTEAFF,TGCGCCAGCAGCTTGTCAGCGAACACTGAAGCTTTCTTT
-,TRBD1,TRBJ2-3,TRBV5-1,CASSAGQGNTDTQYF,TGCGCCAGCAGCGCGGGACAGGGGAACACAGATACGCAGTATTTT
-,-,TRBJ1-5,TRBV10-3,CATSTSGDQPQHF,TGTGCCACCTCAACGTCGGGGGATCAGCCCCAGCATTTT
-,-,TRBJ2-7,TRBV11-1,CASSLGQGSSYEQYF,TGTGCCAGCAGCTTAGGGCAGGGCTCCTCCTACGAGCAGTACTTC
-,-,TRBJ2-6,TRBV18,CASSPSSGANVLTF,TGTGCCAGCTCACCGAGTTCTGGGGCCAACGTCCTGACTTTC
-,-,TRBJ1-1,TRBV18,CASSPVVAEAFF,TGTGCCAGCTCACCCGTTGTGGCTGAAGCTTTCTTT
-,-,TRBJ1-5,TRBV24-1,CATSLQNSNQPQHF,TGTGCCACCAGCCTACAGAATAGCAATCAGCCCCAGCATTTT
-,-,TRBJ2-5,TRBV27,CASSFGGVGTQYF,TGTGCCAGCAGCTTCGGGGGTGTGGGGACCCAGTACTTC
-,-,TRBJ1-5,TRBV5-6,CASSLAGSGNQPQHF,TGTGCCAGCAGCTTGGCCGGGTCCGGCAATCAGCCCCAGCATTTT
few,-,TRBJ2-3,TRBV19,CASSRDTDTQYF,TGTGCCAGTAGTCGGGACACAGATACGCAGTATTTT
few,TRBD2,TRBJ2-2,TRBV19,CASSGAGGTTGELFF,TGTGCCAGTAGTGGAGCGGGGGGGACCACCGGGGAGCTGTTTTTT
-,TRBD1,TRBJ2-7,TRBV18,CASSPATGEGTYEQYF,TGTGCCAGCTCACCGGCGACAGGGGAAGGAACCTACGAGCAGTACTTC
-,-,TRBJ2-3,TRBV21-1,CASSKDPDTQYF,TGTGCCAGCAGCAAAGACCCAGATACGCAGTATTTT
-,-,TRBJ2-7,TRBV5-1,CASSRPGYEQYF,TGCGCCAGCAGCCGCCCGGGTTACGAGCAGTACTTC
-,-,TRBJ1-3,TRBV11-2,CASSLAGQGNTIYF,TGTGCCAGCAGCTTAGCAGGACAAGGAAACACCATATATTTT
-,TRBD1,TRBJ2-3,TRBV5-4,CKAGGTDTQYF,TGTAAGGCAGGGGGTACAGATACGCAGTATTTT
-,-,TRBJ2-6,TRBV4-1,CASSQEVTVAGANVLTF,TGCGCCAGCAGCCAAGAAGTCACAGTCGCTGGGGCCAACGTCCTGACTTTC
-,-,TRBJ1-5,TRBV15,CATSREGREGFNQPQHF,TGTGCCACCAGCAGAGAAGGCAGGGAAGGGTTCAATCAGCCCCAGCATTTT
-,-,TRBJ2-7,TRBV7-2,CASSLRAGGSYEQYF,TGTGCCAGCAGCCTCCGAGCTGGGGGCTCCTACGAGCAGTACTTC
-,-,TRBJ1-1,TRBV18,CASSPSRGHTEAFF,TGTGCCAGCTCACCATCGCGGGGACACACTGAAGCTTTCTTT
-,TRBD1,TRBJ2-7,TRBV7-2,CASSPDRGGSYEQYF,TGTGCCAGCAGCCCGGACAGGGGGGGATCCTACGAGCAGTACTTC
-,TRBD1,TRBJ1-4,TRBV5-1,CASSVWTGGDEKLFF,TGCGCCAGCAGCGTGTGGACAGGGGGGGATGAAAAACTGTTTTTT
few,-,TRBJ2-1,TRBV7-2,CASSSQRYNEQFF,TGTGCCAGCAGCTCCCAGCGGTACAATGAGCAGTTCTTC